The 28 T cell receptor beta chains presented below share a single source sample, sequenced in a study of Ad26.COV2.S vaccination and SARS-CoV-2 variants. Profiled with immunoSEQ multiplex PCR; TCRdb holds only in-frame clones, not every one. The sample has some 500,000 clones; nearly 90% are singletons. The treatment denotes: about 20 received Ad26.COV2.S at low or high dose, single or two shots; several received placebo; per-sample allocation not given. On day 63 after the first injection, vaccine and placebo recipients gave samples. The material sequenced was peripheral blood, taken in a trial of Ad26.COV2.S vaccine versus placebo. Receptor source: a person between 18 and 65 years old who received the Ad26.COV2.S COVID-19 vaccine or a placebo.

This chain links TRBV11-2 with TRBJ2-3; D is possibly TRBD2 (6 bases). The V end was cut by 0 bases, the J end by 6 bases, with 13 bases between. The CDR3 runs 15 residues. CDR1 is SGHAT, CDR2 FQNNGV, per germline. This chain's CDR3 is CASSLELAAWDTQYF. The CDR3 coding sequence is TGTGCCAGCAGCTTAGAATTAGCGGCTTGGGATACGCAGTATTTT.

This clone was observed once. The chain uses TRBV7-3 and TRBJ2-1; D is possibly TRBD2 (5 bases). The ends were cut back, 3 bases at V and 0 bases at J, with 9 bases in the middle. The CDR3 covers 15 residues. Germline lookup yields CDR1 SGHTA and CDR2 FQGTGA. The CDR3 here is CASSLVGSSYNEQFF. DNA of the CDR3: TGTGCCAGCAGCTTGGTGGGGAGCTCCTACAATGAGCAGTTCTTC.

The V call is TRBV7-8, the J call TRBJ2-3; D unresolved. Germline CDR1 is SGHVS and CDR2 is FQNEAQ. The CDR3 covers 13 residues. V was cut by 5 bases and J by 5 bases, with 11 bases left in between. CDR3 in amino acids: CASSPPLGDTQYF. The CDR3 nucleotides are TGTGCCAGCAGCCCCCCCCTAGGAGATACGCAGTATTTT. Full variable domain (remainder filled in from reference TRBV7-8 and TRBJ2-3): GAGVSQSPRYKVAKRGQDVALRCDPISGHVSLFWYQQALGQGPEFLTYFQNEAQLDKSGLPSDRFFAERPEGSVSTLKIQRTQQEDSAVYLCASSPPLGDTQYFGPGTRLTVL.

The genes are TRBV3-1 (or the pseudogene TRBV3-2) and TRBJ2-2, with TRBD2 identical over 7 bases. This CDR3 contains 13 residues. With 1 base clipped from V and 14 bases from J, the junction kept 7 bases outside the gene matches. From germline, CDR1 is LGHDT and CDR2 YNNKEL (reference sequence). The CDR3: CASSQGLAEVLFF. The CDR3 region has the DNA TGTGCCAGCAGCCAAGGGCTAGCGGAGGTTCTGTTTTTT.

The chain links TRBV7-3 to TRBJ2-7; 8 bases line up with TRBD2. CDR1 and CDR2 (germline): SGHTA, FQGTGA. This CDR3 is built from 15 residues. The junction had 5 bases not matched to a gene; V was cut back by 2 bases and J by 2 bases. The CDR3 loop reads CASSLEGSGAYEQYF. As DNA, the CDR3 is TGTGCCAGCAGCTTAGAAGGTAGCGGGGCCTACGAGCAGTACTTC.

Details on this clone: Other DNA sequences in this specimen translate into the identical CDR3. CDR3 coding DNA: TGCGCCAGCAGCTCCCGGGACGACACAGATACGCAGTATTTT. Its translation is CASSSRDDTDTQYF. The chain joins TRBV5-1 to TRBJ2-3; D is tentatively TRBD1 or TRBD2 (5 bases each). Trimming left V 3 bases short and J 2 bases short, with 10 bases between. Germline V gene lookup returns CDR1 SGHRS and CDR2 YFSETQ. The CDR3 contains 14 residues.

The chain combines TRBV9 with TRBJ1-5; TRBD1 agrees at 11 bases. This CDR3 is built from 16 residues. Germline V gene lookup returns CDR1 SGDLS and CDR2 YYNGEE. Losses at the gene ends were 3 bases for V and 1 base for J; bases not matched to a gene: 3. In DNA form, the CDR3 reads TGTGCCAGCAGCGCCGGACAGGGGGCAAGCAATCAGCCCCAGCATTTT. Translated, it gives CASSAGQGASNQPQHF. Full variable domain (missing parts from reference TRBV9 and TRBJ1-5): DSGVTQTPKHLITATGQRVTLRCSPRSGDLSVYWYQQSLDQGLQFLIQYYNGEERAKGNILERFSAQQFPDLHSELNLSSLELGDSALYFCASSAGQGASNQPQHFGDGTRLSIL.

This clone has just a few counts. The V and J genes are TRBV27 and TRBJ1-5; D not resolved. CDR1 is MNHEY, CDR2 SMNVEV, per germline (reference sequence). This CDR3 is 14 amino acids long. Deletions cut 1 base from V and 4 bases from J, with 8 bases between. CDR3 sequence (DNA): TGTGCCAGCAGTTTATTATACGGAAATCAGCCCCAGCATTTT. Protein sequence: CASSLLYGNQPQHF.

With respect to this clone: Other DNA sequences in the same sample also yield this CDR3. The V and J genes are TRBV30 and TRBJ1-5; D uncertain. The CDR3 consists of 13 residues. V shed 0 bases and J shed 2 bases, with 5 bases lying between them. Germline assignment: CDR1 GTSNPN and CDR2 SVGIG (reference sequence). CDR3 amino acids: CAWSVEGNQPQHF. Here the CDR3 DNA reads TGTGCCTGGAGTGTGGAGGGCAATCAGCCCCAGCATTTT.

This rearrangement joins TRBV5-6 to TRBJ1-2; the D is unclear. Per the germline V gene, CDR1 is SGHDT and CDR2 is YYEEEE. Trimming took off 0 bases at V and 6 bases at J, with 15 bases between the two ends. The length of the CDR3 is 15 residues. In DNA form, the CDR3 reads TGTGCCAGCAGCTTGGAAGGTACCTCCCCGGATGGCTACACCTTC. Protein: CASSLEGTSPDGYTF.

The CDR3 reads CASSSGHYTEAFF. The CDR3 DNA reads as TGTGCCAGCAGCTCAGGACACTACACTGAAGCTTTCTTT. The genes are TRBV5-6 and TRBJ1-1; weak D call: TRBD1 (5 bases). CDR1 and CDR2 (germline): SGHDT, YYEEEE. This CDR3 has 13 amino acids. V gave up 3 bases and J gave up 3 bases, with 9 bases separating them. The variable domain in full, with the rest retrieved from reference TRBV5-6 and TRBJ1-1, is DAGVTQSPTHLIKTRGQQVTLRCSPKSGHDTVSWYQQALGQGPQFIFQYYEEEERQRGNFPDRFSGHQFPNYSSELNVNALLLGDSALYLCASSSGHYTEAFFGQGTRLTVV.

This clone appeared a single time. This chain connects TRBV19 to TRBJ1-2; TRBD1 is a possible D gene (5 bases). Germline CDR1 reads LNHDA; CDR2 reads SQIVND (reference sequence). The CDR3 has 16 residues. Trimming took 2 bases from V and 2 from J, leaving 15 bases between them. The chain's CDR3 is CASSISAAGRNYGYTF. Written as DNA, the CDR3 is TGTGCCAGTAGTATATCGGCGGCAGGGAGGAACTATGGCTACACCTTC. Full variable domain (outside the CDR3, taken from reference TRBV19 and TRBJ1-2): DGGITQSPKYLFRKEGQNVTLSCEQNLNHDAMYWYRQDPGQGLRLIYYSQIVNDFQKGDIAEGYSVSREKKESFPLTVTSAQKNPTAFYLCASSISAAGRNYGYTFGSGTRLTVV.

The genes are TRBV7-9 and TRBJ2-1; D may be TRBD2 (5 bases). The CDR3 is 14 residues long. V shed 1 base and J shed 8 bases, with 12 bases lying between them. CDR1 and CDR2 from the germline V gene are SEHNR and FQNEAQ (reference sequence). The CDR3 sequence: CASSLVALADEQFF. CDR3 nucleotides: TGTGCCAGCAGCTTAGTAGCGCTTGCGGATGAGCAGTTCTTC.

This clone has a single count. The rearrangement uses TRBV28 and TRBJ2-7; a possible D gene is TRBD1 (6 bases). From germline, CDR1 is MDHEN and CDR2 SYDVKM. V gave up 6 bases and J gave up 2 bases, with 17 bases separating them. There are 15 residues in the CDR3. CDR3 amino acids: CASSDDKQGTYEQYF. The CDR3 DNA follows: TGTGCCAGCAGCGATGATAAACAGGGAACCTACGAGCAGTACTTC.

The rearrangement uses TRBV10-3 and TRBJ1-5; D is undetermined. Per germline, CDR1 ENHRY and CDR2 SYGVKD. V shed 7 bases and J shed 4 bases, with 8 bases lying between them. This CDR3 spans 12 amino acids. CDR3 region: CAIKGANQPQHF. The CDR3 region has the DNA TGTGCCATCAAAGGAGCAAATCAGCCCCAGCATTTT.

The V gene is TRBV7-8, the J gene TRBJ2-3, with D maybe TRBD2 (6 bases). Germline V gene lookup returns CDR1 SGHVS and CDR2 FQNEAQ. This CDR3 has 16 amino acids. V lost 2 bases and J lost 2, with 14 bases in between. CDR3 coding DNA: TGTGCCAGCAGCTTATTTGCGGGGTCCGTCACAGATACGCAGTATTTT. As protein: CASSLFAGSVTDTQYF.

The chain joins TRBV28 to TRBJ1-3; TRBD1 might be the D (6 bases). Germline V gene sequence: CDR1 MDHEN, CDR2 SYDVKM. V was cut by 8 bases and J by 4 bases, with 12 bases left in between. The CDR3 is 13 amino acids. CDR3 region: CASVTGNGNTIYF. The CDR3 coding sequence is TGTGCCAGCGTCACAGGGAACGGAAACACCATATATTTT.

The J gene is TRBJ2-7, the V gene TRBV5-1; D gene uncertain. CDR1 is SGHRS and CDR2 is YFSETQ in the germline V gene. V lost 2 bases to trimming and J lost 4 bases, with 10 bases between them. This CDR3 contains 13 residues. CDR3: CASSFNRQYEQYF. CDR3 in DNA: TGCGCCAGCAGCTTCAATAGGCAGTACGAGCAGTACTTC. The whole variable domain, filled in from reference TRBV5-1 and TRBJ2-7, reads KAGVTQTPRYLIKTRGQQVTLSCSPISGHRSVSWYQQTPGQGLQFLFEYFSETQRNKGNFPGRFSGRQFSNSRSEMNVSTLELGDSALYLCASSFNRQYEQYFGPGTRLTVT.

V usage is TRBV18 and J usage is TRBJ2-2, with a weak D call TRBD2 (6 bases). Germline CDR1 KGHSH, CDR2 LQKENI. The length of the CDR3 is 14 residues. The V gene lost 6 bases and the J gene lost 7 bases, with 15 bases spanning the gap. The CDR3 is CASSPRLGGGELFF. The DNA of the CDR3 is TGTGCCAGCTCCCCGAGACTAGGCGGCGGGGAGCTGTTTTTT.

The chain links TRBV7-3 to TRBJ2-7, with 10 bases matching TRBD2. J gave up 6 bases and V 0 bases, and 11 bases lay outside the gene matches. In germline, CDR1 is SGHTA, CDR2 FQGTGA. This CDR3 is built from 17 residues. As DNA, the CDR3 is TGTGCCAGCAGCTTAACGTCTGTCAGCGGGGGGGCATTCGAGCAGTACTTC. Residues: CASSLTSVSGGAFEQYF.

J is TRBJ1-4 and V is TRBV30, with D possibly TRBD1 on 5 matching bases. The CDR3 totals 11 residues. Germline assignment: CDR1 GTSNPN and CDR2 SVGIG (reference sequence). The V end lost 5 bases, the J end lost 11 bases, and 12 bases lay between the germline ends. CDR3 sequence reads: CAWGDYPKLFF. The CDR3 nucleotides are TGTGCCTGGGGGGACTACCCGAAACTGTTTTTT.

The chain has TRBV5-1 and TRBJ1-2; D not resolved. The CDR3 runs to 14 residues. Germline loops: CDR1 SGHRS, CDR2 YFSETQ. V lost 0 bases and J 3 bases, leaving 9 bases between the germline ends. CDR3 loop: CASSLVVRHYGYTF. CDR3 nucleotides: TGCGCCAGCAGCTTGGTGGTACGTCACTATGGCTACACCTTC.

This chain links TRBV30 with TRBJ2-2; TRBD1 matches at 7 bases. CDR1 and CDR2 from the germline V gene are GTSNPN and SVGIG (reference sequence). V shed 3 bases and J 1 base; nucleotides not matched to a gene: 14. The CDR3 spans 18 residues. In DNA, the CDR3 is TGTGCCTGGAGCCATGACAGGGTTATAACAGGGAACACCGGGGAGCTGTTTTTT. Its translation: CAWSHDRVITGNTGELFF.

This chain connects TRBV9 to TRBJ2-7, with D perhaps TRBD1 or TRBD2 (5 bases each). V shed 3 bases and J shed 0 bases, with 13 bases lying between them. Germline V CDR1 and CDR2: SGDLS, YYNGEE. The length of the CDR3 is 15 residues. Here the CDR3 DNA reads TGTGCCAGCAGCGCCGGGACCGAAAGCTCCTACGAGCAGTACTTC. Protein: CASSAGTESSYEQYF. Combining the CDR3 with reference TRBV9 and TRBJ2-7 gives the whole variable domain DSGVTQTPKHLITATGQRVTLRCSPRSGDLSVYWYQQSLDQGLQFLIQYYNGEERAKGNILERFSAQQFPDLHSELNLSSLELGDSALYFCASSAGTESSYEQYFGPGTRLTVT.

This chain's CDR3 is CASSLGWVAGPTDTQYF. DNA of the CDR3: TGTGCCAGCAGCTTAGGGTGGGTAGCGGGGCCCACAGATACGCAGTATTTT. The chain joins TRBV7-9 to TRBJ2-3, with TRBD2 identical over 8 bases. Per germline, CDR1 SEHNR and CDR2 FQNEAQ (reference sequence). V dropped 1 base and J dropped 2; count of bases not matched to a gene: 8. CDR3 length equals 17 residues.

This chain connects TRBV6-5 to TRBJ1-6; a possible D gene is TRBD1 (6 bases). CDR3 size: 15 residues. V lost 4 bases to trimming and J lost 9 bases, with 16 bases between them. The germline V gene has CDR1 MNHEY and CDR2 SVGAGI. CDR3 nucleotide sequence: TGTGCCAGCAGTTCAAACGGGGGGCTAGGTTCACCCCTCCACTTT. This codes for CASSSNGGLGSPLHF.

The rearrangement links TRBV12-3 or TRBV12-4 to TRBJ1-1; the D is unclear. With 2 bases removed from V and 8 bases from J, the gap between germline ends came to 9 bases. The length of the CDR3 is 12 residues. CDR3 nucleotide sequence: TGTGCCAGCAGTTTATCCAGACTAGAAGCTTTCTTT. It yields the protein CASSLSRLEAFF.

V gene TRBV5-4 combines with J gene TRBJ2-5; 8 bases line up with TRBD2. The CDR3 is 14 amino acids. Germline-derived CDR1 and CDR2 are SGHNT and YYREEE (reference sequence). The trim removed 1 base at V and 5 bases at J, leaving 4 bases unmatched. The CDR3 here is CASSLLASGETQYF. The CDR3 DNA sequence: TGTGCCAGCAGCTTGCTCGCTAGCGGGGAGACCCAGTACTTC.